This entry describes one TCR beta chain. As yet, its antigen is unknown. Profiling relied on immunoSEQ multiplex PCR, and the TCRdb table lists in-frame clones only, not all of them. The sample yields about 2 million clones, roughly 96% seen once. V dropped 0 bases and J dropped 5 bases, with 10 bases sitting between them. The germline V gene encodes CDR1 SGHTA and CDR2 FQGTGA. CDR3 length: 14 amino acids. The source of the sample is a study of shared clonotypes between healthy human individuals. The study, taken as a whole, reports: Several donors held approximately 4.5% of naive CD4 clonotypes in common. Memory subsets had estimated richness that was generally smaller than that of naive subsets.

Donors, healthy HIV-negative adults, lacked recent acute infections or vaccinations. Both subsets, CD45RA+ naive and CD45RA-negative memory, were split from the CD4+ cells. The TCR originated in a man younger than 30 in good health. V and J are TRBV7-3 and TRBJ1-2; tentatively, D is TRBD1 (5 bases). The sequenced sample consisted of naive CD4+ T cells sorted from blood. As for subset: CD45RA+ positively selected. CDR3 bases: TGTGCCAGCAGCTTAACTGGGACGTCTTATGGCTACACCTTC. It is translated as CASSLTGTSYGYTF. The variable domain in full, completed from reference TRBV7-3 and TRBJ1-2, reads GAGVSQTPSNKVTEKGKYVELRCDPISGHTALYWYRQSLGQGPEFLIYFQGTGAADDSGLPNDRFFAVRPEGSVSTLKIQRTERGDSAVYLCASSLTGTSYGYTFGSGTRLTVV.